This TCR beta chain was captured in a study of blood T cell repertoires in COVID-19. Overall study context: Samples taken during acute and convalescent COVID-19 were collected in the United States, Italy and Spain.

This clone has only a few counts. The method was immunoSEQ multiplex PCR; TCRdb's version includes in-frame clones alone and lacks a portion of them. Among about 100,000 clones listed, roughly 80% were seen once. V shed 3 bases, J shed 2 bases, and the junction held 6 bases outside the gene matches. The CDR3 length is 14 residues. CDR1 and CDR2 (germline): GTSNPN, SVGIG (reference sequence). The specimen was peripheral blood. The J gene is TRBJ1-2, the V gene TRBV30, with 7 bases identical to TRBD1. The sequence was obtained from a woman older than 75 with active or convalescent COVID-19. In nucleotides, the CDR3 is TGTGCCTGGAGCGGCGGACAGGCCAACTATGGCTACACCTTC. Encoded protein: CAWSGGQANYGYTF. The full variable domain, its missing parts supplied by reference TRBV30 and TRBJ1-2, is SQTIHQWPATLVQPVGSPLSLECTVEGTSNPNLYWYRQAAGRGLQLLFYSVGIGQISSEVPQNLSASRPQDRQFILSSKKLLLSDSGFYLCAWSGGQANYGYTFGSGTRLTVV.